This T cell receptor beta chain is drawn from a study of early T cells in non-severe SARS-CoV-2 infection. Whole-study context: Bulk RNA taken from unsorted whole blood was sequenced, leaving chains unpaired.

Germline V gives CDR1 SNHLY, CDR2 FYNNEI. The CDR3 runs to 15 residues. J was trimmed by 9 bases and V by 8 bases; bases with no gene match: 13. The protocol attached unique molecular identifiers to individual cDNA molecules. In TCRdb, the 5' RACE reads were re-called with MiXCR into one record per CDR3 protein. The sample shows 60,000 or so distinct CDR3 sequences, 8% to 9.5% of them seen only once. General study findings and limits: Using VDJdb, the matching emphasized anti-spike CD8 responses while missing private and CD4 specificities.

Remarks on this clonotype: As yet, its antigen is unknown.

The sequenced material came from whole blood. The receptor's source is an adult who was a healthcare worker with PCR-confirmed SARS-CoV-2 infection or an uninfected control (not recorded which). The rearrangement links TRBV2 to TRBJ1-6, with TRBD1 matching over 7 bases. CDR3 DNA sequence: TGTGCCAGCCCGGCGGGGCAGGGGGTTGGTTCACCCCTCCACTTT. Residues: CASPAGQGVGSPLHF.